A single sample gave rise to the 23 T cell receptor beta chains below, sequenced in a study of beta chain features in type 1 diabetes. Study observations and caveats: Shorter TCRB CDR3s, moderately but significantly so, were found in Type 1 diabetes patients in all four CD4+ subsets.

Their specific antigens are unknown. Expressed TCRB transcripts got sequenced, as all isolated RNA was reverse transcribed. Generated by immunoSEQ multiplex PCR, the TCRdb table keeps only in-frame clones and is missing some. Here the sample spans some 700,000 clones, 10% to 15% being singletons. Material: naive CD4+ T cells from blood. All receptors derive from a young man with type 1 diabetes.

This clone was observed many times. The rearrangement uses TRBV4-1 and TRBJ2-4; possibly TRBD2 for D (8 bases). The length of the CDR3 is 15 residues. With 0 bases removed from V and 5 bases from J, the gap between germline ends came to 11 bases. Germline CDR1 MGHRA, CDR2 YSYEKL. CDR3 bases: TGCGCCAGCAGCCAAGATAGCGGGACAGAAAACATTCAGTACTTC. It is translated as CASSQDSGTENIQYF.

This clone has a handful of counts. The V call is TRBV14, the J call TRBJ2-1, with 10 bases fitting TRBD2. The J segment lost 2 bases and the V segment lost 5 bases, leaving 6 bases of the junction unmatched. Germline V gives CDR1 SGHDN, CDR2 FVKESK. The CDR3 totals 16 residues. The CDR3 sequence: CASSRLLAGTYNEQFF. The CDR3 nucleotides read TGTGCCAGCAGCAGATTACTAGCGGGGACCTACAATGAGCAGTTCTTC. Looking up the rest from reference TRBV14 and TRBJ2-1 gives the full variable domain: EAGVTQFPSHSVIEKGQTVTLRCDPISGHDNLYWYRRVMGKEIKFLLHFVKESKQDESGMPNNRFLAERTGGTYSTLKVQPAELEDSGVYFCASSRLLAGTYNEQFFGPGTRLTVL.

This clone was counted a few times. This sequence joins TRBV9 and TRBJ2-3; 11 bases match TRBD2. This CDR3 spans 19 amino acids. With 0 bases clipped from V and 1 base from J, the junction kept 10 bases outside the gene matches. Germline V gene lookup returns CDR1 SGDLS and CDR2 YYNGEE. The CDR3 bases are TGTGCCAGCAGCGTAGTTTCCCTACAACTAGCGGGGGGCACAGATACGCAGTATTTT. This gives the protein CASSVVSLQLAGGTDTQYF.

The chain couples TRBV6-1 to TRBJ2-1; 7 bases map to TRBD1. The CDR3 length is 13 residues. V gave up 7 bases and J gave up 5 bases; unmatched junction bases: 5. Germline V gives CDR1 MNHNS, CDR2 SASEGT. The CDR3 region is CASTRDRDNEQFF. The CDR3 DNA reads TGTGCCAGCACCCGGGACAGAGACAATGAGCAGTTCTTC.

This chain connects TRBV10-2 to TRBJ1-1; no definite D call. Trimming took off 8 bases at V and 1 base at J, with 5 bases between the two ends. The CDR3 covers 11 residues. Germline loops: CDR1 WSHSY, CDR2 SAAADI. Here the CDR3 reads CASRQNTEAFF. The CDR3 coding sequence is TGCGCCAGCCGACAGAACACTGAAGCTTTCTTT.

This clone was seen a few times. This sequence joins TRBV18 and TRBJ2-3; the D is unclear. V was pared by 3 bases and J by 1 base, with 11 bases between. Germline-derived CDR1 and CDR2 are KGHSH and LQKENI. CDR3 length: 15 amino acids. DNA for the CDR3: TGTGCCAGCTCACCTACCAGGCAGCGCACAGATACGCAGTATTTT. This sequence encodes CASSPTRQRTDTQYF.

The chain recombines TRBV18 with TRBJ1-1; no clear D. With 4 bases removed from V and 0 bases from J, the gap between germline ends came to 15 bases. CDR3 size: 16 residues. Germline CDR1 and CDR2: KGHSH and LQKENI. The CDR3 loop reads CASSLRAVGLNTEAFF. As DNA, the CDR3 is TGTGCCAGCTCACTGCGGGCAGTGGGCCTGAACACTGAAGCTTTCTTT.

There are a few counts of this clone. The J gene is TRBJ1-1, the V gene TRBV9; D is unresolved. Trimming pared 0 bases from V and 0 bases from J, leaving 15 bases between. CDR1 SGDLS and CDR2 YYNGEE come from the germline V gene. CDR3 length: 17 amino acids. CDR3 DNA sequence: TGTGCCAGCAGCGTAGCTCTTCGGCCACCGCTGAACACTGAAGCTTTCTTT. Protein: CASSVALRPPLNTEAFF.

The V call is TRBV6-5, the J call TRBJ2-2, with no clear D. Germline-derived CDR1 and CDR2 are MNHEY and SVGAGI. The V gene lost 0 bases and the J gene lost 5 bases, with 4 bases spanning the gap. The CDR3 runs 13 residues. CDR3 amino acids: CASSYSWTGELFF. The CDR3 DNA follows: TGTGCCAGCAGTTACTCTTGGACCGGGGAGCTGTTTTTT.

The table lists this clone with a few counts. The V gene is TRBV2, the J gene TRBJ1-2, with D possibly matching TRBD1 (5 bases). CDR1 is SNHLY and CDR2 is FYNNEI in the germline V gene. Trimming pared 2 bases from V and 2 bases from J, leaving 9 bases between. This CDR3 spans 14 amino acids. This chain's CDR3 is CASSEWQGNYGYTF. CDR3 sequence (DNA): TGTGCCAGCAGTGAATGGCAGGGCAACTATGGCTACACCTTC.

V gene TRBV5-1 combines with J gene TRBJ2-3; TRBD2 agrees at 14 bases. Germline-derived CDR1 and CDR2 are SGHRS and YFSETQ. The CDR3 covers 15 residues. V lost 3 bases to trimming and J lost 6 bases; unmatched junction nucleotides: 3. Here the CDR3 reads CASSWTSGGQDTQYF. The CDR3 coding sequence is TGCGCCAGCAGCTGGACTAGCGGGGGGCAGGATACGCAGTATTTT.

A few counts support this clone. CDR3: CASSRAGTGDLDTQYF. In DNA, the CDR3 is TGCGCCAGCAGTCGCGCCGGGACAGGGGATTTAGATACGCAGTATTTT. The chain links TRBV4-1 to TRBJ2-3, with 10 bases aligning to TRBD1. V was clipped by 6 bases and J by 5 bases; unmatched bases: 11. The CDR3 covers 16 residues. Germline-derived CDR1 and CDR2 are MGHRA and YSYEKL.

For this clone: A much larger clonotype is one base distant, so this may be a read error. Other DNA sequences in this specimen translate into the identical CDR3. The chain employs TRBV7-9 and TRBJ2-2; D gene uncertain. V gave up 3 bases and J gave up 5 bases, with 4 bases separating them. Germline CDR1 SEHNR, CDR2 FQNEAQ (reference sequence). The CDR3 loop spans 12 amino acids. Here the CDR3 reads CASSLDTGELFF. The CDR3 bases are TGTGCCAGCAGCTTGGATACCGGGGAGCTGTTTTTT.

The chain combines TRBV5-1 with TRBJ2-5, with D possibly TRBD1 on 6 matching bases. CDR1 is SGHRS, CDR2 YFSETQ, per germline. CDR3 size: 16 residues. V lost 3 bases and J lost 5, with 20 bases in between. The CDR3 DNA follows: TGCGCCAGCAGCTCGGGACAAATCGGCGCGATGGAGACCCAGTACTTC. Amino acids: CASSSGQIGAMETQYF.

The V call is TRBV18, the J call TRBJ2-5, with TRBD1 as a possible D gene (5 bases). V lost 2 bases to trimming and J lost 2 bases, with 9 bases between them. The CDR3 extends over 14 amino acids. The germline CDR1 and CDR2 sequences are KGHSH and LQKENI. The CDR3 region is CASSPIDSQETQYF. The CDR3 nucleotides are TGTGCCAGCTCACCAATCGACAGTCAAGAGACCCAGTACTTC.

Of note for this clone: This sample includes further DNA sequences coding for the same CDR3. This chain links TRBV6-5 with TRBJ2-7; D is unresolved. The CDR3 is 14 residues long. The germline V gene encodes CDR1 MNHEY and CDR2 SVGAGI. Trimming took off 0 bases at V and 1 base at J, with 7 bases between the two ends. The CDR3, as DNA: TGTGCCAGCAGTTACTCGGGCAGTTCCTACGAGCAGTACTTC. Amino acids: CASSYSGSSYEQYF.

The CDR3 DNA follows: TGTGCCAGCGGGGAGGCTTCCACTGAAGCTTTCTTT. Amino acids: CASGEASTEAFF. The chain couples TRBV6-5 to TRBJ1-1; D unclear. This CDR3 contains 12 residues. V was cut by 8 bases and J by 4 bases, with 11 bases left in between. From germline, CDR1 is MNHEY and CDR2 SVGAGI.

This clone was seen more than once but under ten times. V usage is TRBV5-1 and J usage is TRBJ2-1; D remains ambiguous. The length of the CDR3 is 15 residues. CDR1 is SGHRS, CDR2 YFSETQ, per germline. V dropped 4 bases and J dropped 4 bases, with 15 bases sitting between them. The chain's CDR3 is CASSLDRMGYNEQFF. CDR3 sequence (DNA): TGCGCCAGCAGCCTCGACCGGATGGGGTACAATGAGCAGTTCTTC.

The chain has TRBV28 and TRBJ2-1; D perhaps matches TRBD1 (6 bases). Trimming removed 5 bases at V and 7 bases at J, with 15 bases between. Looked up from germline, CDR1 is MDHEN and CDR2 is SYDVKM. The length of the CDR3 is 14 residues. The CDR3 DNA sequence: TGTGCCAGCAGTGCAAACCAACAGGGAAATGAGCAGTTCTTC. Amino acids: CASSANQQGNEQFF. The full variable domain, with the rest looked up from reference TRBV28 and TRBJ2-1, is DVKVTQSSRYLVKRTGEKVFLECVQDMDHENMFWYRQDPGLGLRLIYFSYDVKMKEKGDIPEGYSVSREKKERFSLILESASTNQTSMYLCASSANQQGNEQFFGPGTRLTVL.

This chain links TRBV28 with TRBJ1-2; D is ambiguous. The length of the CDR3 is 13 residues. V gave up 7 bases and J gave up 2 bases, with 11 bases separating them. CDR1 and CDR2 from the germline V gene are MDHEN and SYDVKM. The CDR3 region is CASNAPENYGYTF. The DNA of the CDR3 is TGTGCCAGCAACGCTCCAGAAAACTATGGCTACACCTTC.

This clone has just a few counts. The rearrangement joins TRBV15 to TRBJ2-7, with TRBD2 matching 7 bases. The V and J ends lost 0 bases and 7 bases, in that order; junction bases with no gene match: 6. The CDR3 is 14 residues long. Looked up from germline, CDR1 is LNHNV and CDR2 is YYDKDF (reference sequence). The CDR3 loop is CATSRDRGVPEQYF. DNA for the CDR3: TGTGCCACCAGCAGAGACCGGGGGGTCCCTGAGCAGTACTTC.

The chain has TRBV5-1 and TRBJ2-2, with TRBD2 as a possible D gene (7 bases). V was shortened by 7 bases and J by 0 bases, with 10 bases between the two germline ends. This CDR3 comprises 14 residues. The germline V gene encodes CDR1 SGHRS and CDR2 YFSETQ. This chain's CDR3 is CASRGAPNTGELFF. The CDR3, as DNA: TGCGCCAGCCGGGGGGCCCCGAACACCGGGGAGCTGTTTTTT.

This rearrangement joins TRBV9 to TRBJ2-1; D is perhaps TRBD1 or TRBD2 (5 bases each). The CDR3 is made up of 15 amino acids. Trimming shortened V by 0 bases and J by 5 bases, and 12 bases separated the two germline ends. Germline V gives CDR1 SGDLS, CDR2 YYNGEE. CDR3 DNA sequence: TGTGCCAGCAGCGTAGGAGGGTCGGGGCACAATGAGCAGTTCTTC. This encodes CASSVGGSGHNEQFF.